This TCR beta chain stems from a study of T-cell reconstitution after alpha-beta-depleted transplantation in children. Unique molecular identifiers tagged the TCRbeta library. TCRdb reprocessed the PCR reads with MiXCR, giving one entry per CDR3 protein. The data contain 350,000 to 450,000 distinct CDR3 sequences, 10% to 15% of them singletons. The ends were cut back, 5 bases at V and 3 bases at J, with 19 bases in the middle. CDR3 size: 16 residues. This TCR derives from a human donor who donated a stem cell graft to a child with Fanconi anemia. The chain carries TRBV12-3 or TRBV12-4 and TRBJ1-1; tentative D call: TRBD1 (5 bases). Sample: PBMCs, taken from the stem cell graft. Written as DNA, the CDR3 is TGTGCCAGCAGTAGGCCACGGGCAGGGAGAGACACTGAAGCTTTCTTT. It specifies CASSRPRAGRDTEAFF.